This is a list of T cell receptor beta chains from one sample in a study of CD4+ T cells in melanoma. Produced via immunoSEQ multiplex PCR; TCRdb's table is partial and in-frame only. The sample has over 8,000 clones; around two thirds are singletons. The sequencing sample was made of tumor tissue. These receptors all stem from a human donor with melanoma. The CDR3 runs from the conserved cysteine through the conserved F or W. A D gene is named only where the DNA matches it firmly. Clone size is stated in some rows and not others, as once, few, many or a class when expanded.

j_gene: TRBJ2-2; v_gene: TRBV5-1; abundance: -; d_gene: -; CDR3nt: TGCGCCAGCAGCCGGGAAAACACCGGGGAGCTGTTTTTT; CDR3aa: CASSRENTGELFF
j_gene: TRBJ2-7; v_gene: TRBV6-1; abundance: few; d_gene: -; CDR3nt: TGTGCCAGCAGTGAAGAGGGGGAAATCTCCTACGAGCAGTACTTC; CDR3aa: CASSEEGEISYEQYF
j_gene: TRBJ2-7; v_gene: TRBV11-2; abundance: medium-sized; d_gene: -; CDR3nt: TGTGCCAGCAGCTTAACGGGATCCCCCTACGAGCAGTACTTC; CDR3aa: CASSLTGSPYEQYF
j_gene: TRBJ1-4; v_gene: TRBV30; abundance: -; d_gene: TRBD1; CDR3nt: TGTGCCTGGGGACAGGCAAATGAAAAACTGTTTTTT; CDR3aa: CAWGQANEKLFF
j_gene: TRBJ1-5; v_gene: TRBV7-9; abundance: -; d_gene: -; CDR3nt: TGTGCCAGCAGCTATTATAGCAATCAGCCCCAGCATTTT; CDR3aa: CASSYYSNQPQHF
j_gene: TRBJ1-6; v_gene: TRBV7-3; abundance: -; d_gene: -; CDR3nt: TGTGCCAGCAGCTTAGTCCCAGGGAATTCACCCCTCCACTTT; CDR3aa: CASSLVPGNSPLHF
j_gene: TRBJ1-1; v_gene: TRBV5-4; abundance: medium-sized; d_gene: -; CDR3nt: TGTGCCTATTATAGTGTTGGGGCTTGGGCTGAAGCTTTCTTT; CDR3aa: CAYYSVGAWAEAFF
j_gene: TRBJ1-5; v_gene: TRBV2; abundance: -; d_gene: -; CDR3nt: TGTGCCAGCAACCAGCAGAGGGGCAATCAGCCCCAGCATTTT; CDR3aa: CASNQQRGNQPQHF
j_gene: TRBJ1-1; v_gene: TRBV14; abundance: -; d_gene: TRBD1; CDR3nt: TGTGCCAGCAGCCGCCTGGGACAGACAAACACTGAAGCTTTCTTT; CDR3aa: CASSRLGQTNTEAFF
j_gene: TRBJ1-6; v_gene: TRBV23-1; abundance: -; d_gene: TRBD1; CDR3nt: TGCGCCAGCAGTCAATCACGGGTGAGGACAGGGGGAACTAATTCACCCCTCCACTTT; CDR3aa: CASSQSRVRTGGTNSPLHF
j_gene: TRBJ1-6; v_gene: TRBV6-5; abundance: medium-sized; d_gene: -; CDR3nt: TGTGCCAGCAGTCTGCTCCCAGGGCCAAGTTCACCCCTCCACTTT; CDR3aa: CASSLLPGPSSPLHF
j_gene: TRBJ1-6; v_gene: TRBV30; abundance: -; d_gene: -; CDR3nt: TGTGCCTGGAGTGAAGGGACCTCGAGGCCCAATTCACCCCTCCACTTT; CDR3aa: CAWSEGTSRPNSPLHF
j_gene: TRBJ2-7; v_gene: TRBV5-1; abundance: -; d_gene: TRBD2; CDR3nt: TGCGCCAGCAGCTCCGGGGGGGGAAACTACGAGCAGTACTTC; CDR3aa: CASSSGGGNYEQYF
j_gene: TRBJ2-2; v_gene: TRBV27; abundance: -; d_gene: TRBD1; CDR3nt: TGTGCCAGCAGTTTTGGGGACAGCTTCACCGGGGAGCTGTTTTTT; CDR3aa: CASSFGDSFTGELFF
j_gene: TRBJ2-5; v_gene: TRBV18; abundance: -; d_gene: TRBD1; CDR3nt: TGTGCCAGCTCCCTCGGGACAGGGGGCAGAGAGACCCAGTACTTC; CDR3aa: CASSLGTGGRETQYF
j_gene: TRBJ2-6; v_gene: TRBV30; abundance: -; d_gene: TRBD2; CDR3nt: TGTGCCTGGACGGGCGGGGGGGCTTTTTATGGGGCCAACGTCCTGACTTTC; CDR3aa: CAWTGGGAFYGANVLTF
j_gene: TRBJ1-6; v_gene: TRBV5-1; abundance: -; d_gene: -; CDR3nt: TGCGCCAGCAGCTTGGGTGATAATTCACCCCTCCACTTT; CDR3aa: CASSLGDNSPLHF
j_gene: TRBJ1-6; v_gene: TRBV6-1; abundance: -; d_gene: -; CDR3nt: TGTGCCAGCAGTGAAGGTAACAGGGCCTTATCACCCCTCCACTTT; CDR3aa: CASSEGNRALSPLHF
j_gene: TRBJ2-1; v_gene: TRBV6-6; abundance: -; d_gene: -; CDR3nt: TGTGCCAGCAGTTACCCCGCATTGGAGCAGTTCTTC; CDR3aa: CASSYPALEQFF
j_gene: TRBJ2-3; v_gene: TRBV9; abundance: -; d_gene: TRBD2; CDR3nt: TGTGCCAGCAGCGTCGTAGTTAGCGGGGGAGGAACAGATACGCAGTATTTT; CDR3aa: CASSVVVSGGGTDTQYF
j_gene: TRBJ2-7; v_gene: TRBV5-1; abundance: -; d_gene: TRBD1; CDR3nt: TGCGCCAGCAGCCAGGGACAGGCCGCTTACTACGAGCAGTACTTC; CDR3aa: CASSQGQAAYYEQYF
j_gene: TRBJ1-6; v_gene: TRBV5-6; abundance: -; d_gene: -; CDR3nt: TGTGCCAGCAGCTCGATACCCAATTCACCCCTCCACTTT; CDR3aa: CASSSIPNSPLHF
j_gene: TRBJ1-2; v_gene: TRBV6-6; abundance: -; d_gene: -; CDR3nt: TGTGCCAGCAGTTCCTCGGCGCAGGCGGGCGGCTACACCTTC; CDR3aa: CASSSSAQAGGYTF
j_gene: TRBJ2-7; v_gene: TRBV30; abundance: -; d_gene: TRBD1; CDR3nt: TGTGCCTGGAGTGTAGGGGGCCTTTCGGACGAGCAGTACTTC; CDR3aa: CAWSVGGLSDEQYF
j_gene: TRBJ2-5; v_gene: TRBV5-6; abundance: -; d_gene: -; CDR3nt: TGTGCCAGCAGCTCGAGCTTGGAGACCCAGTACTTC; CDR3aa: CASSSSLETQYF
j_gene: TRBJ1-2; v_gene: TRBV10-1; abundance: -; d_gene: -; CDR3nt: TGCGCCAGCAGTCCTGGGACTAACTATGGCTACACCTTC; CDR3aa: CASSPGTNYGYTF
j_gene: TRBJ2-3; v_gene: TRBV19; abundance: -; d_gene: -; CDR3nt: TGTGCCAGTAGTACGACAGGCCCCCCGTTCCCAGATACGCAGTATTTT; CDR3aa: CASSTTGPPFPDTQYF
j_gene: TRBJ1-2; v_gene: TRBV11-2; abundance: -; d_gene: TRBD1; CDR3nt: TGTGCCAGCAGCACCGCCCTTGACAGGGGCTTGGTTGGCTACACCTTC; CDR3aa: CASSTALDRGLVGYTF
j_gene: TRBJ1-1; v_gene: TRBV7-3; abundance: -; d_gene: -; CDR3nt: TGTGCCAGCAGCTCGGGTATGAACACTGAAGCTTTCTTT; CDR3aa: CASSSGMNTEAFF
j_gene: TRBJ2-7; v_gene: TRBV7-9; abundance: -; d_gene: -; CDR3nt: TGTGCCAGCAGCTTGGGACCGGGGTTCGGCTACGAGCAGTACTTC; CDR3aa: CASSLGPGFGYEQYF
j_gene: TRBJ2-3; v_gene: TRBV15; abundance: -; d_gene: TRBD2; CDR3nt: TGTGCCACCAGCAGACAGCGGGGGGGCGCGGTCGCTGGCACAGATACGCAGTATTTT; CDR3aa: CATSRQRGGAVAGTDTQYF
j_gene: TRBJ1-1; v_gene: TRBV5-6; abundance: -; d_gene: TRBD1; CDR3nt: TGTGCCAGCAGCAGGAGGGGGCCTAACACTGAAGCTTTCTTT; CDR3aa: CASSRRGPNTEAFF
j_gene: TRBJ2-6; v_gene: TRBV12-5; abundance: once; d_gene: TRBD1; CDR3nt: TGTGCTAGTGGTTTCTCAGGGGGCGCAGGGGCCAACGTCCTGACTTTC; CDR3aa: CASGFSGGAGANVLTF
j_gene: TRBJ2-1; v_gene: TRBV27; abundance: -; d_gene: TRBD2; CDR3nt: TGTGCCAGCAGTCCTCGGCTAGGCGGGGGGCAGGAGAGTGAGCAGTTCTTC; CDR3aa: CASSPRLGGGQESEQFF
j_gene: TRBJ2-2; v_gene: TRBV5-1; abundance: few; d_gene: -; CDR3nt: TGCGCCAGCAGTTCGGACGGGAACACCGGGGAGCTGTTTTTT; CDR3aa: CASSSDGNTGELFF
j_gene: TRBJ1-4; v_gene: TRBV2; abundance: -; d_gene: -; CDR3nt: TGTGCCAGCAGCGAAAATGAAAAACTGTTTTTT; CDR3aa: CASSENEKLFF
j_gene: TRBJ2-7; v_gene: TRBV19; abundance: -; d_gene: TRBD1; CDR3nt: TGTGCCAGTAGTAGAGGGGGGACAGGGACCTACGAGCAGTACTTC; CDR3aa: CASSRGGTGTYEQYF
j_gene: TRBJ2-1; v_gene: TRBV10-3; abundance: few; d_gene: TRBD1; CDR3nt: TGTGCCATCAGTGAGTCGACAGGGGGTGGTCATGAGCAGTTCTTC; CDR3aa: CAISESTGGGHEQFF
j_gene: TRBJ2-2; v_gene: TRBV5-6; abundance: medium-sized; d_gene: -; CDR3nt: TGTGCCAGCAGCCTTGGGGTAATAGGGATCACCGGGGAGCTGTTTTTT; CDR3aa: CASSLGVIGITGELFF
j_gene: TRBJ1-4; v_gene: TRBV4-2; abundance: -; d_gene: -; CDR3nt: TGTGCCAGCACCCACCGACAGGCCGAGGATGAAAAACTGTTTTTT; CDR3aa: CASTHRQAEDEKLFF
j_gene: TRBJ1-4; v_gene: TRBV2; abundance: -; d_gene: TRBD1; CDR3nt: TGTGCCAGCACCTACAGGGGTCCTGCAACTAATGAAAAACTGTTTTTT; CDR3aa: CASTYRGPATNEKLFF
j_gene: TRBJ2-3; v_gene: TRBV2; abundance: -; d_gene: TRBD2; CDR3nt: TGTGCCAGCAGCGTACTAGCGGGGAGCACAGATACGCAGTATTTT; CDR3aa: CASSVLAGSTDTQYF
j_gene: TRBJ2-3; v_gene: TRBV7-3; abundance: once; d_gene: TRBD2; CDR3nt: TGTGCCAGCAGCTCTGGGACTAGCGGGGGATGGGATACGCAGTATTTT; CDR3aa: CASSSGTSGGWDTQYF
j_gene: TRBJ2-1; v_gene: TRBV27; abundance: -; d_gene: -; CDR3nt: TGTGCCAGCGGTAGGGTGTCCGTTCTGGGCAATGAGCAGTTCTTC; CDR3aa: CASGRVSVLGNEQFF
j_gene: TRBJ1-4; v_gene: TRBV5-6; abundance: few; d_gene: -; CDR3nt: TGTGCCAGCAGCTTCAGACAGCTGTTTTTT; CDR3aa: CASSFRQLFF
j_gene: TRBJ2-4; v_gene: TRBV4-1; abundance: few; d_gene: -; CDR3nt: TGCGCCAGCAGCCAAGAGGCCAGGAAAAACATTCAGTACTTC; CDR3aa: CASSQEARKNIQYF
j_gene: TRBJ1-2; v_gene: TRBV7-2; abundance: medium-sized; d_gene: -; CDR3nt: TGTGCCAGCAGCCTCTTGGCACACGCGTTACCGTCAAACTATGGCTACACCTTC; CDR3aa: CASSLLAHALPSNYGYTF
j_gene: TRBJ1-1; v_gene: TRBV2; abundance: -; d_gene: -; CDR3nt: TGTGCCAGCGCGACACAGGGTCTTGGCACTGAAGCTTTCTTT; CDR3aa: CASATQGLGTEAFF
j_gene: TRBJ2-5; v_gene: TRBV18; abundance: -; d_gene: TRBD1; CDR3nt: TGTGCCAGCTCAGAACAACCGGGACAGGGATTTCGAGAGACCCAGTACTTC; CDR3aa: CASSEQPGQGFRETQYF
j_gene: TRBJ2-6; v_gene: TRBV5-1; abundance: -; d_gene: -; CDR3nt: TGCGCCAGCAAAAACTTCTCTGGGGCCAACGTCCTGACTTTC; CDR3aa: CASKNFSGANVLTF
j_gene: TRBJ2-1; v_gene: TRBV10-3; abundance: -; d_gene: -; CDR3nt: TGTGCCATCAGAGAGCCCAGCTCCTACAATGAGCAGTTCTTC; CDR3aa: CAIREPSSYNEQFF
j_gene: TRBJ1-3; v_gene: TRBV19; abundance: -; d_gene: TRBD1; CDR3nt: TGTGCCAGTAGTATATCGACAGGGCCCACCAGGAACACCATATATTTT; CDR3aa: CASSISTGPTRNTIYF
j_gene: TRBJ1-2; v_gene: TRBV5-1; abundance: -; d_gene: TRBD1; CDR3nt: TGCGCCAGCAGCTTGGTAGGGGGCTCGTGGGGCTACACCTTC; CDR3aa: CASSLVGGSWGYTF
j_gene: TRBJ1-5; v_gene: TRBV18; abundance: -; d_gene: -; CDR3nt: TGTGCCAGCTCACCTGGGGCCGGGGCGAATCAGCCCCAGCATTTT; CDR3aa: CASSPGAGANQPQHF
j_gene: TRBJ2-5; v_gene: TRBV18; abundance: -; d_gene: TRBD1; CDR3nt: TGTGCCAGCTCACCAAGTGACAGGGGTTCAGAGACCCAGTACTTC; CDR3aa: CASSPSDRGSETQYF
j_gene: TRBJ1-5; v_gene: TRBV9; abundance: -; d_gene: -; CDR3nt: TGTGCCAGCAGCATCCCAGGCCCCTACAGGGAACCAAAAAATCAGCCCCAGCATTTT; CDR3aa: CASSIPGPYREPKNQPQHF
j_gene: TRBJ2-7; v_gene: TRBV5-6; abundance: large; d_gene: -; CDR3nt: TGTGCCAGCAGCTTGGGACCGGGGTTCGGCTACGAGCAGTACTTC; CDR3aa: CASSLGPGFGYEQYF
j_gene: TRBJ2-3; v_gene: TRBV6-1; abundance: -; d_gene: TRBD2; CDR3nt: TGTGCCAGCGCCGTAACTAGCGGCCTTGGGTCGCAGTATTTT; CDR3aa: CASAVTSGLGSQYF
j_gene: TRBJ1-1; v_gene: TRBV30; abundance: -; d_gene: -; CDR3nt: TGTGCCTGGAGTTCCGGACAGTCGATCACTGAAGCTTTCTTT; CDR3aa: CAWSSGQSITEAFF
j_gene: TRBJ1-1; v_gene: TRBV7-2; abundance: -; d_gene: -; CDR3nt: TGTGCCAGCAGTTGGGGGAGGTCGGCTGAAGCTTTCTTT; CDR3aa: CASSWGRSAEAFF